A selection of T cell receptor beta chains follows, all from one sample in a study of blood T cells in healthy people across ages. In TCRdb, the 5' RACE reads were re-called with MiXCR into one record per CDR3 protein. The sample records some 890,000 distinct CDR3 sequences, 29% being singletons. These data are also associated with another study on T cells of mothers and their children.

Sequencing input: blood. Source of these receptors: a middle-aged woman in good health. The CDR3 runs from the conserved cysteine through the conserved F or W. Fields, in order: V gene, clone size, J gene, CDR3 length, D gene, CDR3 DNA, CDR3 protein. A D gene is named only where the DNA matches it firmly. Only part of the rows carry a size: once, few, many, or a class if the clone is expanded.

v_gene: TRBV7-9
abundance: -
j_gene: TRBJ2-5
len: 16
d_gene: -
CDR3nt: TGTGCCAGCAGAGCCGGTGGATCGGGGGCCGGAGAGACCCAGTACTTC
CDR3aa: CASRAGGSGAGETQYF

v_gene: TRBV12-3/TRBV12-4
abundance: few
j_gene: TRBJ1-1
len: 14
d_gene: -
CDR3nt: TGTGCCAGCAGTTTCGGGTCCATGAACACTGAAGCTTTCTTT
CDR3aa: CASSFGSMNTEAFF

v_gene: TRBV2
abundance: -
j_gene: TRBJ1-2
len: 16
d_gene: TRBD1
CDR3nt: TGTGCCAGCAGTCCGAGGTGGGGACAGGGGGCTTTTGGCTACACCTTC
CDR3aa: CASSPRWGQGAFGYTF

v_gene: TRBV18
abundance: many
j_gene: TRBJ2-5
len: 13
d_gene: TRBD1
CDR3nt: TGTGCCAGCTCACGGGACAGGGTTGAGACCCAGTACTTC
CDR3aa: CASSRDRVETQYF

v_gene: TRBV6-5
abundance: -
j_gene: TRBJ1-1
len: 15
d_gene: -
CDR3nt: TGTGCCAGCAGTCAACGTGGGACGACACGCACTGAAGCTTTCTTT
CDR3aa: CASSQRGTTRTEAFF

v_gene: TRBV20-1
abundance: few
j_gene: TRBJ2-6
len: 19
d_gene: -
CDR3nt: TGCAGTGCTAGAGATGCTCCCCTGCGGTGGGGGGCTGGGGCCAACGTCCTGACTTTC
CDR3aa: CSARDAPLRWGAGANVLTF

v_gene: TRBV18
abundance: few
j_gene: TRBJ1-1
len: 16
d_gene: -
CDR3nt: TGTGCCAGCTCACCGCCTGTTCAGTACATGAACACTGAAGCTTTCTTT
CDR3aa: CASSPPVQYMNTEAFF

v_gene: TRBV4-1
abundance: -
j_gene: TRBJ1-5
len: 16
d_gene: -
CDR3nt: TGCGCCAGCAGCCCTCGCGAAGGGGCGATCAATCAGCCCCAGCATTTT
CDR3aa: CASSPREGAINQPQHF

v_gene: TRBV6-5
abundance: many
j_gene: TRBJ1-2
len: 15
d_gene: TRBD1
CDR3nt: TGTGCCAGCGCAGGGGGGTCCAGGGCCCTCCATGGCTACACCTTC
CDR3aa: CASAGGSRALHGYTF

v_gene: TRBV12-3/TRBV12-4
abundance: -
j_gene: TRBJ1-1
len: 14
d_gene: -
CDR3nt: TGTGCCAGCAGGGTGACAGGTCAGAACACTGAAGCTTTCTTT
CDR3aa: CASRVTGQNTEAFF

v_gene: TRBV6-6
abundance: -
j_gene: TRBJ1-1
len: 13
d_gene: -
CDR3nt: TGTGCCTATACCGCACAGCTGAACACTGAAGCTTTCTTT
CDR3aa: CAYTAQLNTEAFF

v_gene: TRBV9
abundance: -
j_gene: TRBJ2-3
len: 12
d_gene: TRBD2
CDR3nt: TGTGCCAGCAGCGCGGGGGGGGATGCGCAGTATTTT
CDR3aa: CASSAGGDAQYF

v_gene: TRBV4-1
abundance: -
j_gene: TRBJ2-1
len: 21
d_gene: -
CDR3nt: TGCGCCAGCAGCCACCCTGCAGCCAGCGGAATCTTGGCCAGCTCCTACAATGAGCAGTTCTTC
CDR3aa: CASSHPAASGILASSYNEQFF

v_gene: TRBV7-8
abundance: -
j_gene: TRBJ1-6
len: 15
d_gene: -
CDR3nt: TGTGCCAGCAGCTTAGTGACCCGGGGCAGGTCACCCCTCCACTTT
CDR3aa: CASSLVTRGRSPLHF

v_gene: TRBV29-1
abundance: many
j_gene: TRBJ2-7
len: 12
d_gene: TRBD1
CDR3nt: TGCAGCATCGGGACAGGGGGCGCCGAGCAGTACTTC
CDR3aa: CSIGTGGAEQYF

v_gene: TRBV7-2
abundance: many
j_gene: TRBJ2-2
len: 13
d_gene: -
CDR3nt: TGTGCCAGCAGCTTTCGACGGAACGGGGAGCTGTTTTTT
CDR3aa: CASSFRRNGELFF

v_gene: TRBV28
abundance: few
j_gene: TRBJ2-7
len: 13
d_gene: -
CDR3nt: TGTGCCAGCAGAGGAACGGGGAACGACGAGCAGTACTTC
CDR3aa: CASRGTGNDEQYF

v_gene: TRBV7-9
abundance: -
j_gene: TRBJ1-3
len: 13
d_gene: -
CDR3nt: TGTGCCAGCAGCTACGTCGGGGCAAACACCATATATTTT
CDR3aa: CASSYVGANTIYF

v_gene: TRBV20-1
abundance: -
j_gene: TRBJ1-1
len: 14
d_gene: TRBD1
CDR3nt: TGCAGTGCCTTTCCGGGACAGGTCGTACGTGAAGCTTTCTTT
CDR3aa: CSAFPGQVVREAFF

v_gene: TRBV14
abundance: -
j_gene: TRBJ2-1
len: 14
d_gene: -
CDR3nt: TGTGCCAGCAGCCAAACGGGGTTCTACAATGAGCAGTTCTTC
CDR3aa: CASSQTGFYNEQFF

v_gene: TRBV12-3/TRBV12-4
abundance: many
j_gene: TRBJ2-5
len: 13
d_gene: -
CDR3nt: TGTGCCAGCAGTTTCGGGGGATGGGAGACCCAGTACTTC
CDR3aa: CASSFGGWETQYF

v_gene: TRBV9
abundance: many
j_gene: TRBJ2-1
len: 15
d_gene: TRBD1
CDR3nt: TGTGCCAGCAGCCCCCGACAGGGGGCAGACAATGAGCAGTTCTTC
CDR3aa: CASSPRQGADNEQFF

v_gene: TRBV5-6
abundance: many
j_gene: TRBJ2-7
len: 14
d_gene: -
CDR3nt: TGTGCCAGCAGCTTGGCAACGGGGGGCTCCGAGCAGTACTTC
CDR3aa: CASSLATGGSEQYF

v_gene: TRBV12-3/TRBV12-4
abundance: many
j_gene: TRBJ1-2
len: 14
d_gene: -
CDR3nt: TGTGCCAGCAGTCCCCCGGGACCCCCGAGGGGCTACACCTTC
CDR3aa: CASSPPGPPRGYTF

v_gene: TRBV28
abundance: -
j_gene: TRBJ2-5
len: 15
d_gene: -
CDR3nt: TGTGCCAGCAGCTACAATGGGGGTCCTCAAGAGACCCAGTACTTC
CDR3aa: CASSYNGGPQETQYF

v_gene: TRBV4-1
abundance: many
j_gene: TRBJ2-2
len: 18
d_gene: -
CDR3nt: TGCGCCAGCAGCCAGCCGGGACTGCGAACCTCCGGGACCGGGGAGCTGTTTTTT
CDR3aa: CASSQPGLRTSGTGELFF

v_gene: TRBV5-1
abundance: -
j_gene: TRBJ2-7
len: 14
d_gene: -
CDR3nt: TGCGCCAGCAGCTACGGACGGATCTCCTACGAGCAGTACTTC
CDR3aa: CASSYGRISYEQYF

v_gene: TRBV27
abundance: many
j_gene: TRBJ2-7
len: 14
d_gene: -
CDR3nt: TGTGCCAGCAGCCGACGGGCAGAAGAGTACGAGCAGTACTTC
CDR3aa: CASSRRAEEYEQYF

v_gene: TRBV5-1
abundance: few
j_gene: TRBJ2-1
len: 17
d_gene: -
CDR3nt: TGCGCCAGCAGCTGGGAGTCCGGGACCCCCAAACTCACTGAGCAGTTCTTC
CDR3aa: CASSWESGTPKLTEQFF

v_gene: TRBV6-2/TRBV6-3
abundance: -
j_gene: TRBJ1-1
len: 13
d_gene: -
CDR3nt: TGTGCCAGCAATACCTTAACGAACACTGAAGCTTTCTTT
CDR3aa: CASNTLTNTEAFF